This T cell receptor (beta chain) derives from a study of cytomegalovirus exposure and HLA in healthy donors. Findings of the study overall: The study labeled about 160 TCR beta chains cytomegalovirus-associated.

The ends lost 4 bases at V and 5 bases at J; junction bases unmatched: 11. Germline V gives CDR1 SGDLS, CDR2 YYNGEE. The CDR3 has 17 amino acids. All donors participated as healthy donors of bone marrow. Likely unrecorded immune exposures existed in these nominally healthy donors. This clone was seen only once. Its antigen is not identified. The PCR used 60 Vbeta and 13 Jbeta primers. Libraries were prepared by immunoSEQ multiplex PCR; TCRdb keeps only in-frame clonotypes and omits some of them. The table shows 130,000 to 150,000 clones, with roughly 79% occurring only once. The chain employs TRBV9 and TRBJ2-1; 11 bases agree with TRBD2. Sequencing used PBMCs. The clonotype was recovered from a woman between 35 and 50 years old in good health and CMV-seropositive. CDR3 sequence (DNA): TGTGCCAGCAGCCCCTCCATCCAACTAGCGGGGGACAATGAGCAGTTCTTC. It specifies CASSPSIQLAGDNEQFF.